This T cell receptor (beta chain) comes out of a study of OX40 agonist ivuxolimab in advanced cancers. Sequencing used immunoSEQ multiplex PCR; TCRdb keeps in-frame clones, though not all of them. Of about 110,000 clones listed, around 90% were seen once; the top ten hold about 0.28%. The CDR3 consists of 13 residues. With 7 bases removed from V and 3 bases from J, the gap between germline ends came to 16 bases. Germline V lookup: CDR1 SQVTM, CDR2 ANQGSEA. The material was CD4+ or CD8+ T cells sorted from blood, obtained in a trial of the OX40 agonist ivuxolimab. The chain joins TRBV29-1 to TRBJ2-7; D assignment may be TRBD1 or TRBD2 (5 bases each). This TCR derives from an adult with an advanced solid tumor such as melanoma, head and neck, liver or kidney cancer. The CDR3 coding sequence is TGCAGCGCTTCCGGGGCCGGCGGCTACGAGCAGTACTTC. Protein sequence: CSASGAGGYEQYF.